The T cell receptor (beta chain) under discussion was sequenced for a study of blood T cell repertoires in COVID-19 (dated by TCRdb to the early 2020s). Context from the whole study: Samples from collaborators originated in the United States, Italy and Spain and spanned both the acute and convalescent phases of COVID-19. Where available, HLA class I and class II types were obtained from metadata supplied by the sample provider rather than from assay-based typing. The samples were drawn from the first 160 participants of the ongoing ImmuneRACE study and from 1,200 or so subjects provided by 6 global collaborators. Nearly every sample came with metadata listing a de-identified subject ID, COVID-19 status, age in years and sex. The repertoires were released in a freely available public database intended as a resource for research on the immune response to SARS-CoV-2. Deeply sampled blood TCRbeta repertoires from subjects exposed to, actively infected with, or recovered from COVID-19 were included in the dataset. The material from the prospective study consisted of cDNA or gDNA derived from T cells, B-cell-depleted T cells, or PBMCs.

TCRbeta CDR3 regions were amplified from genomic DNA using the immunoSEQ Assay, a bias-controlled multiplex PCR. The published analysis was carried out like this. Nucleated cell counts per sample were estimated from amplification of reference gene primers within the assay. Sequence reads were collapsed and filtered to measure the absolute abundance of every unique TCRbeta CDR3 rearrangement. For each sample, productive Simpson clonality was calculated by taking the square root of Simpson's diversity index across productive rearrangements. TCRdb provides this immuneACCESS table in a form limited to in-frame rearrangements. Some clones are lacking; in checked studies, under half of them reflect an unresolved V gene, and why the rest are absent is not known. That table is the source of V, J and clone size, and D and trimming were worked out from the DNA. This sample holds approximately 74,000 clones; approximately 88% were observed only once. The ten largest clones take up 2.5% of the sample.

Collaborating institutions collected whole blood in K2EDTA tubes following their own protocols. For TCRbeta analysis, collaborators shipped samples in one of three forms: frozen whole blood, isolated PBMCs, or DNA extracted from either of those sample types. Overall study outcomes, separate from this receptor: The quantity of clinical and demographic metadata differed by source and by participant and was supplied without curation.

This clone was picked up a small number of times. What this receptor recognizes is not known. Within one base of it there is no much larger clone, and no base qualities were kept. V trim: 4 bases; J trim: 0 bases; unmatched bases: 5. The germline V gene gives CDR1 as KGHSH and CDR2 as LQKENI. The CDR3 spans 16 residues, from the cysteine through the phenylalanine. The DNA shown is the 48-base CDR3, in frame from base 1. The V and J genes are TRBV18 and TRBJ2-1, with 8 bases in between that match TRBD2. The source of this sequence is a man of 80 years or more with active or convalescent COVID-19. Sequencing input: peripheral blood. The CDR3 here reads CASSLTSGSSYNEQFF. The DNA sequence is TGTGCCAGCTCACTAACGAGCGGGAGCTCCTACAATGAGCAGTTCTTC.